What follows is one T cell receptor beta chain and its context. From germline, CDR1 is LNHNV and CDR2 YYDKDF (reference sequence). Trimming removed 5 bases at V and 7 bases at J, with 14 bases between. This CDR3 is 14 amino acids long. The data stem from a study of cytomegalovirus exposure and HLA in healthy donors. PCR primers comprised 60 Vbeta and 13 Jbeta primers. Data came from immunoSEQ multiplex PCR; TCRdb stores just in-frame clones and leaves some out. Among 150,000 to 200,000 clones listed, over 70% were seen once. Donors had nominal health at sampling but likely had unrecorded immune exposures.

The sequencing sample was made of PBMCs. This sequence joins TRBV15 and TRBJ1-4; TRBD1 might be the D (6 bases). The TCR originated in a man aged 50 or older in good health and CMV-seropositive. CDR3 nucleotide sequence: TGTGCCACCAGCGGGTCAGGGGTTGGTGAAAAACTGTTTTTT. This codes for CATSGSGVGEKLFF.